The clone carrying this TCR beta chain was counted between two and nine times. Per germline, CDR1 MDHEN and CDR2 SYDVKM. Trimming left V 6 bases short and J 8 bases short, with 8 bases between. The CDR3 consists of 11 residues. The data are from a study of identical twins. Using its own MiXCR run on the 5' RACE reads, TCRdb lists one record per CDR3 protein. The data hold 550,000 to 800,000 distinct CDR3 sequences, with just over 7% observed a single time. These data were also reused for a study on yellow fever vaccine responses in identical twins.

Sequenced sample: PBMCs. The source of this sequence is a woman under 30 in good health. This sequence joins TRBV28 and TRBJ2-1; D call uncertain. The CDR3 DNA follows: TGTGCCAGCAGATTAAGCGATGAGCAGTTCTTC. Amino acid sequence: CASRLSDEQFF.